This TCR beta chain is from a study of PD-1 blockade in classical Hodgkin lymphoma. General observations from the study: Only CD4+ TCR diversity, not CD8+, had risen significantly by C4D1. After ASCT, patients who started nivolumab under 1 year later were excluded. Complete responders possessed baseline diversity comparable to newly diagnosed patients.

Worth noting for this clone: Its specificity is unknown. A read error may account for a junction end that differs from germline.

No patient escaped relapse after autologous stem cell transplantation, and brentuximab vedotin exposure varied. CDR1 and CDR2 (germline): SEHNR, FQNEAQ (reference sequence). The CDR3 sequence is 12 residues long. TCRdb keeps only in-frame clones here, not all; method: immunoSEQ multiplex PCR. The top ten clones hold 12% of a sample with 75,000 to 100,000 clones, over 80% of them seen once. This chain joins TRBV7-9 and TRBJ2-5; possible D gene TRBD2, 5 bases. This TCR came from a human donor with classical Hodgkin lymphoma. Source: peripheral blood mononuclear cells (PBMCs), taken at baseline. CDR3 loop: CASSLEVGGPDF. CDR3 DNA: TGTGCCAGCAGCTTAGAGGTTGGCGGGCCTGACTTC.